This entry is about one T cell receptor (beta chain). No antigen is known for it. Per-nucleotide qualities are absent, and no much larger clonotype sits a single base away. This specimen belongs to a study of T cell changes during pregnancy in multiple sclerosis (dated by TCRdb to the late 2010s). Notes on the research overall: The study examined how the T cell repertoire changed over the course of pregnancy in women with multiple sclerosis.

Library creation used the immunoSEQ multiplex PCR assay. What TCRdb holds here is the immuneACCESS table cut down to in-frame rearrangements. Part of the clones is not present; checked against another copy, under half of the missing clones reflect an unresolved V gene, and the others are unexplained. The sample has approximately 52,000 clones on record, around 92% of them singletons. Around 0.25% of the sample is held by the ten biggest clonotypes. This clonotype was sampled from a female donor with multiple sclerosis, enrolled in a pregnancy study. Sequences were derived from CD4+ T cells from peripheral blood mononuclear cells, sampled in the third trimester of pregnancy.

Here the CDR3 is given as CATSRGASGIAEQYF. The DNA is as follows: TGTGCCACCAGCAGAGGGGCTAGCGGGATAGCCGAGCAGTACTTC. The chain is encoded by TRBV15 joined to TRBJ2-7, with 9 middle bases fitting TRBD2. For this chain, trimming is 1 base at the V end and 6 bases at the J end, and the number of junction bases without a gene match is 7. The CDR1 and CDR2 encoded by the germline V gene (reference sequence) are LNHNV and YYDKDF. The CDR3 spans 15 residues, from the cysteine through the phenylalanine. Kept here is only the CDR3 DNA, which spans 45 bases and is read in frame from base 1.